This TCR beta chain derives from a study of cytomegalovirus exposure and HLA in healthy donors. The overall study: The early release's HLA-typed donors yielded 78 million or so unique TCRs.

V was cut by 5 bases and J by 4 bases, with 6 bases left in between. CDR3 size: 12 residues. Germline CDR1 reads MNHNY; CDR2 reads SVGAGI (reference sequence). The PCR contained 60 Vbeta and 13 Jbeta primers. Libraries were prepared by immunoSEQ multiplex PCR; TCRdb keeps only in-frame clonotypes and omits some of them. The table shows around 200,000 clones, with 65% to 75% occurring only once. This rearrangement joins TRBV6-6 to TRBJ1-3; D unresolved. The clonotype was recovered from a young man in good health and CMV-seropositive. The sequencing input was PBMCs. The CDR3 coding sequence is TGTGCCAGCAGTCCCTCGGGAAACACCATATATTTT. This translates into CASSPSGNTIYF.